What follows are 17 T cell receptor beta chains derived from one specimen sequenced in a study of a mutant IDH1 vaccine in newly diagnosed glioma. Which antigens these TCRs recognize remains unknown. Documented time point: week 35, safety follow-up. Every vaccine dose comprised 300 ug of mutant IDH1 20-mer peptide plus topical imiquimod. The table came from immunoSEQ multiplex PCR; TCRdb's copy has only in-frame clones and leaves some out. The table has around 32,000 clones, 79% seen once; the top ten hold 9.3%. The specimen was PBMCs, collected from a glioma patient whose treatment included an IDH1 peptide vaccine. The source of these receptors is a woman aged 25 to 45 with glioma. Some clones in this sample may be carry-over from other donors' samples.

This clone was counted a few times. CDR3 sequence (DNA): TGTGCCAGTAGTGCTGGAGTGGGGGCTGAAGCTTTCTTT. Protein product: CASSAGVGAEAFF. The chain uses TRBV19 and TRBJ1-1; a weak D match, TRBD1 (5 bases). The germline gives CDR1 LNHDA, CDR2 SQIVND (reference sequence). Trimming pared 5 bases from V and 6 bases from J, leaving 13 bases between. CDR3 length: 13 amino acids.

About this clone: The junction differs from germline at one of its ends, possibly a read error. This specimen includes other DNA sequences encoding the same CDR3. The rearrangement uses TRBV19 and TRBJ2-1; D gene unclear. This CDR3 region has 15 residues. CDR1 LNHDA and CDR2 SQIVND come from the germline V gene (reference sequence). CDR3 amino acids: CASSIAVRSYNEQFF. The CDR3 bases are TGTGCTAGTAGTATAGCCGTCCGGAGTTACAATGAGCAGTTCTTC.

This chain connects TRBV4-1 to TRBJ1-1, with TRBD1 as a possible D gene (5 bases). There are 16 residues in the CDR3. Looked up from germline, CDR1 is MGHRA and CDR2 is YSYEKL. Deletions cut 4 bases from V and 5 bases from J, with 20 bases between. CDR3 DNA: TGCGCCAGCAGCCTCCCACTCCGGGGCGGCTGGACTGAAGCTTTCTTT. It encodes CASSLPLRGGWTEAFF.

V and J are TRBV7-9 and TRBJ1-2, with D unresolved. This CDR3 has 12 residues. V was cut by 2 bases and J by 7 bases, with 8 bases left in between. From germline, CDR1 is SEHNR and CDR2 FQNEAQ (reference sequence). CDR3 sequence (DNA): TGTGCCAGCAGCTTATGGCTTGCTGGCTACACCTTC. Its translation is CASSLWLAGYTF. Supplemented by reference TRBV7-9 and TRBJ1-2, the full variable domain reads DTGVSQNPRHKITKRGQNVTFRCDPISEHNRLYWYRQTLGQGPEFLTYFQNEAQLEKSRLLSDRFSAERPKGSFSTLEIQRTEQGDSAMYLCASSLWLAGYTFGSGTRLTVV.

V usage is TRBV7-8 and J usage is TRBJ2-2, with D unclear. The germline CDR1 and CDR2 sequences are SGHVS and FQNEAQ. The germline V and J ends were trimmed by 1 base and 9 bases, with 6 bases remaining between them. The CDR3 length is 12 residues. The CDR3 spells CASSLETWELFF. As DNA, the CDR3 is TGTGCCAGCAGCTTAGAGACGTGGGAGCTGTTTTTT.

This chain links TRBV2 with TRBJ2-3; 7 nucleotides align to TRBD2. This CDR3 has 15 amino acids. The germline V gene has CDR1 SNHLY and CDR2 FYNNEI. The J segment lost 0 bases and the V segment lost 6 bases, leaving 6 bases of the junction unmatched. CDR3 DNA sequence: TGTGCCAGCAGACCGGGACTACGAAGCACAGATACGCAGTATTTT. Translating gives CASRPGLRSTDTQYF.

The chain's CDR3 is CASGFLTSQFTGELFF. The CDR3, as DNA: TGTGCTAGTGGTTTCCTCACTAGCCAGTTCACCGGGGAGCTGTTTTTT. The genes are TRBV12-5 and TRBJ2-2; D possibly corresponds to TRBD2 (6 bases). The CDR3 length is 16 residues. Germline V gives CDR1 LGHNT, CDR2 FRNRAP. V gave up 3 bases and J gave up 4 bases, with 15 bases separating them.

V is TRBV4-2 and J is TRBJ2-7; D is unclear. V was trimmed by 1 base and J by 5 bases, leaving 15 bases between them. CDR1 is LGHNA and CDR2 is YNFKEQ in the germline V gene. The CDR3 is 15 residues long. For the CDR3, the DNA is TGTGCCAGCAGCCAAGGACCGGGCGTGGGCGACGAGCAGTACTTC. This encodes CASSQGPGVGDEQYF.

The gene calls are TRBV2 and TRBJ2-3; 13 positions agree with TRBD2. Looked up from germline, CDR1 is SNHLY and CDR2 is FYNNEI. CDR3 length equals 14 residues. Trimming took 6 bases from V and 5 from J; bases not matched to a gene: 2. DNA for the CDR3: TGTGCCAGCAGACGGACTAGCGGGGGAGATACGCAGTATTTT. Residues: CASRRTSGGDTQYF.

The chain joins TRBV29-1 to TRBJ2-7; D unclear. The CDR3 contains 15 residues. The germline V gene encodes CDR1 SQVTM and CDR2 ANQGSEA. Trimming removed 1 base from V and 2 bases from J, with 15 bases in between. CDR3 sequence (DNA): TGCAGCGTTGAAGGTGACCCTACAACACCCTACGAGCAGTACTTC. This encodes CSVEGDPTTPYEQYF.

This chain connects TRBV15 to TRBJ2-2, with D unresolved. Trimming shortened V by 5 bases and J by 5 bases, and 9 bases separated the two germline ends. The CDR3 is 13 amino acids. The germline V gene has CDR1 LNHNV and CDR2 YYDKDF (reference sequence). DNA of the CDR3: TGTGCCACCAGCGGCCTAATAACCGGGGAGCTGTTTTTT. As protein: CATSGLITGELFF.

The CDR3 is CASMPGGGTIGGYTF. The CDR3 coding sequence is TGCGCCAGCATGCCAGGAGGCGGGACTATAGGGGGCTACACCTTC. The V and J genes are TRBV5-1 and TRBJ1-2; TRBD1 is a possible D gene (5 bases). Germline loops: CDR1 SGHRS, CDR2 YFSETQ. The CDR3 sequence is 15 residues long. V was pared by 6 bases and J by 8 bases, with 23 bases between.

This clone appeared once. The chain joins TRBV6-4 to TRBJ2-1; 10 nucleotides match TRBD1. The CDR3 runs to 14 residues. V gave up 6 bases and J gave up 8 bases; unmatched junction bases: 7. Per germline, CDR1 MRHNA and CDR2 SNTAGT. The CDR3 region is CASSLGTGADEQFF. CDR3 nucleotides: TGTGCCAGCAGCCTAGGGACAGGGGCGGATGAGCAGTTCTTC.

J is TRBJ2-7 and V is TRBV9, with D tentatively TRBD2 (5 bases). The germline V and J ends were trimmed by 0 bases and 4 bases, with 14 bases remaining between them. Germline V gene data show CDR1 as SGDLS and CDR2 as YYNGEE. The CDR3 contains 15 residues. CDR3 in DNA: TGTGCCAGCAGCGTAGGTGTGGGAGTAGGTTACGAGCAGTACTTC. This sequence encodes CASSVGVGVGYEQYF.

V usage is TRBV10-2 and J usage is TRBJ1-2; unclear D gene. V was pared by 4 bases and J by 8 bases, with 11 bases between. The germline CDR1 and CDR2 sequences are WSHSY and SAAADI. This CDR3 is 12 amino acids long. The CDR3 DNA is TGCGCCAGCAGTGGAGTTACGGAAGGCTACACCTTC. Residues: CASSGVTEGYTF.

The chain combines TRBV7-9 with TRBJ2-1, with TRBD1 as a possible D gene (5 bases). In germline, CDR1 is SEHNR, CDR2 FQNEAQ (reference sequence). The V and J ends lost 6 bases and 10 bases respectively, with 16 bases between them. The CDR3 runs to 13 residues. CDR3 in DNA: TGTGCCAGCAGTAGGCCAAGGGGCGAGGAGCAGTTCTTC. Translated: CASSRPRGEEQFF.

The chain recombines TRBV5-4 with TRBJ1-2; TRBD1 matches 7 bases. V was pared by 1 base and J by 4 bases, with 1 base of the junction left unmatched. In germline, CDR1 is SGHNT, CDR2 YYREEE (reference sequence). This CDR3 region has 13 residues. The CDR3 reads CASSLSGGYGYTF. The CDR3 region has the DNA TGTGCCAGCAGCTTGTCAGGGGGCTATGGCTACACCTTC.